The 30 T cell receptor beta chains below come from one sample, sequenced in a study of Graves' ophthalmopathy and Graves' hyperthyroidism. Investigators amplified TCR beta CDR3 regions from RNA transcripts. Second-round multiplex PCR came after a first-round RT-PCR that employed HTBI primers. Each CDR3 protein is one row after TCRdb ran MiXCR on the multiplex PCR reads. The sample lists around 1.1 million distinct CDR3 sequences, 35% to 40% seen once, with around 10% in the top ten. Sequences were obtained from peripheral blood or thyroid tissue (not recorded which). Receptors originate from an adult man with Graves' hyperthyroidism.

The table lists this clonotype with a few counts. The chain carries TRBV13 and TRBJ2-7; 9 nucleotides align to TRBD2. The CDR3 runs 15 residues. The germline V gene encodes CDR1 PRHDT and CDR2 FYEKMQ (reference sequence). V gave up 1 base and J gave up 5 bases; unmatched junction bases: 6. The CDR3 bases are TGTGCCAGCAGCTTAGAGATAGCGGGGGACAACGAGCAGTACTTC. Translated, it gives CASSLEIAGDNEQYF.

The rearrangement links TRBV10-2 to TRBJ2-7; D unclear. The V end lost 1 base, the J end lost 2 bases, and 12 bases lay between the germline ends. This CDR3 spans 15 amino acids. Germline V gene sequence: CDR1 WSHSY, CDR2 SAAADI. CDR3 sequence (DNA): TGCGCCAGCAGTGAGTGGGCAGCTTTAACCTACGAGCAGTACTTC. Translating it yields CASSEWAALTYEQYF.

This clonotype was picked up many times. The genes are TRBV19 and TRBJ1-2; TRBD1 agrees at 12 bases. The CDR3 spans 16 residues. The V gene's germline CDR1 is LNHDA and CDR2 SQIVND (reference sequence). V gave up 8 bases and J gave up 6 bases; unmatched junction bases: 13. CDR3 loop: CASLPDEGQGAHGYTF. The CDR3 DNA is TGTGCCAGTCTCCCGGATGAGGGACAGGGGGCGCATGGCTACACCTTC.

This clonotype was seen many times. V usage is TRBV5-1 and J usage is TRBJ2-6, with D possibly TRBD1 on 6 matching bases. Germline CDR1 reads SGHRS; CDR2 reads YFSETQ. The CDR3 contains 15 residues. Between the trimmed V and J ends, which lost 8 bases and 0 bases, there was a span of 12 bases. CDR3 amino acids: CASTGQLSGANVLTF. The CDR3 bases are TGCGCCAGTACCGGACAGCTCTCTGGGGCCAACGTCCTGACTTTC. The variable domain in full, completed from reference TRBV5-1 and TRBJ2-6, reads KAGVTQTPRYLIKTRGQQVTLSCSPISGHRSVSWYQQTPGQGLQFLFEYFSETQRNKGNFPGRFSGRQFSNSRSEMNVSTLELGDSALYLCASTGQLSGANVLTFGAGSRLTVL.

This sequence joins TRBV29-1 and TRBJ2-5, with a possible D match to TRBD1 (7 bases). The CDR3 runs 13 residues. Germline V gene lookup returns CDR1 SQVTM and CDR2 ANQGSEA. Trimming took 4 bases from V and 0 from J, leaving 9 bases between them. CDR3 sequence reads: CSVAGGNQETQYF. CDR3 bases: TGCAGCGTTGCAGGGGGGAACCAAGAGACCCAGTACTTC. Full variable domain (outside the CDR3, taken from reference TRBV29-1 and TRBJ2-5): SAVISQKPSRDICQRGTSLTIQCQVDSQVTMMFWYRQQPGQSLTLIATANQGSEATYESGFVIDKFPISRPNLTFSTLTVSNMSPEDSSIYLCSVAGGNQETQYFGPGTRLLVL.

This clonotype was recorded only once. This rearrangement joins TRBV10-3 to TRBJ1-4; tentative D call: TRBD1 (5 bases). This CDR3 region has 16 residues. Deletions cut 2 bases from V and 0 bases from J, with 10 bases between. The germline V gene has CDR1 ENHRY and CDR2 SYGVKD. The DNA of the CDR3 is TGTGCCATCAGTGAGGGTCAGGGATCAACTAATGAAAAACTGTTTTTT. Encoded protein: CAISEGQGSTNEKLFF.

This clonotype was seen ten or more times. CDR3 sequence reads: CASRWGETQYF. The CDR3, as DNA: TGTGCCAGTAGGTGGGGAGAGACCCAGTACTTC. The genes are TRBV19 and TRBJ2-5; D unresolved. V shed 6 bases and J shed 4 bases, with 6 bases lying between them. The CDR3 consists of 11 residues. CDR1 is LNHDA, CDR2 SQIVND, per germline (reference sequence).

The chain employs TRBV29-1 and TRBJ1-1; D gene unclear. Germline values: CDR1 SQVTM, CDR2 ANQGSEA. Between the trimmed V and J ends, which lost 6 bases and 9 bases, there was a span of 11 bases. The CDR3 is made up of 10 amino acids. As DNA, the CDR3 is TGCAGCGTGGAACGGGTTAAAGCTTTCTTT. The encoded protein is CSVERVKAFF.

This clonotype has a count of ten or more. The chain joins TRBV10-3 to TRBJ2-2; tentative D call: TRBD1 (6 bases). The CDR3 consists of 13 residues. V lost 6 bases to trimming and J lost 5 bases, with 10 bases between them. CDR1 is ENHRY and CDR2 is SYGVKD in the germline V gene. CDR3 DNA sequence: TGTGCCATCAGCACAGGGTATACCGGGGAGCTGTTTTTT. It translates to CAISTGYTGELFF.

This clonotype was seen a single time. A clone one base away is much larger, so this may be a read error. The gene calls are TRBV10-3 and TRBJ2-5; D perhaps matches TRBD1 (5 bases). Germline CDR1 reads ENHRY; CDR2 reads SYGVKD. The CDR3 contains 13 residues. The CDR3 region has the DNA TGTGCCAGCAGAGCGCAGGGCCGAGAGACCCAGCACTTC. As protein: CASRAQGRETQHF.

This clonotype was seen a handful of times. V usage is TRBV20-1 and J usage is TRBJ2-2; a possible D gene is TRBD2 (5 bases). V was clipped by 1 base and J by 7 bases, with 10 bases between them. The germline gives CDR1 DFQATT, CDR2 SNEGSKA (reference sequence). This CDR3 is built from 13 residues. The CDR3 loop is CSARVGDFGELFF. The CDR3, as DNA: TGCAGTGCTAGAGTGGGAGACTTCGGGGAGCTGTTTTTT.

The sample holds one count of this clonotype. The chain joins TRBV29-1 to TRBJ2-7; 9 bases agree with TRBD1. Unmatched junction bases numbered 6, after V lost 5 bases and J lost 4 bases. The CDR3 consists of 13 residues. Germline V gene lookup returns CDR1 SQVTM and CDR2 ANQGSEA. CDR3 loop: CSVRGQGTYEQYF. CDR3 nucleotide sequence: TGCAGCGTTCGAGGACAGGGGACATACGAGCAGTACTTC.

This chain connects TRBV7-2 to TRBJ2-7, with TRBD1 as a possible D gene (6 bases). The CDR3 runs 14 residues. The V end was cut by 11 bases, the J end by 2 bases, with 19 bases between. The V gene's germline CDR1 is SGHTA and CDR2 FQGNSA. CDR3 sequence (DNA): TGTGCCGAGCAGCTCAGCAGGGGCACCTACGAGCAGTACTTC. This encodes CAEQLSRGTYEQYF.

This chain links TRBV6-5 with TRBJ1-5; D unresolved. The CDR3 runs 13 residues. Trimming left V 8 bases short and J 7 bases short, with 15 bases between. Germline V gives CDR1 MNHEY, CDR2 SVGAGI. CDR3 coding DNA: TGTGCCAGCTCAAGGGAAGGTGGGCAGCCCCAGCATTTT. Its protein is CASSREGGQPQHF.

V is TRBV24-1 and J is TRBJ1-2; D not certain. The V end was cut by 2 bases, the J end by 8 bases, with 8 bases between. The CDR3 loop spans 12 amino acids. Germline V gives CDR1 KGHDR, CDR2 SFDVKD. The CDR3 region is CATSDWSRGYTF. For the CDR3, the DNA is TGTGCCACCAGTGATTGGTCGCGGGGCTACACCTTC.

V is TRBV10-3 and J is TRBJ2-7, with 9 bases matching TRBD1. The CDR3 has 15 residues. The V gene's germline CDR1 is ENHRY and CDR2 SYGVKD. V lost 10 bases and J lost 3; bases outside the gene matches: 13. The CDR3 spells CASSPGQGKGYEQYF. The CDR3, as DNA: TGTGCCAGCAGCCCCGGACAGGGGAAGGGCTACGAGCAGTACTTC.

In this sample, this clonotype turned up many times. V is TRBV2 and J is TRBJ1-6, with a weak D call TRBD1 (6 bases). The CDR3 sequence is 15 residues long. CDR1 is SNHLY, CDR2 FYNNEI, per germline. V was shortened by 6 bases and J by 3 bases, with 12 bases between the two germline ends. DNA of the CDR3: TGTGCCAGCAGCATACAGGGACTCTATAATTCACCCCTCCACTTT. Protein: CASSIQGLYNSPLHF.

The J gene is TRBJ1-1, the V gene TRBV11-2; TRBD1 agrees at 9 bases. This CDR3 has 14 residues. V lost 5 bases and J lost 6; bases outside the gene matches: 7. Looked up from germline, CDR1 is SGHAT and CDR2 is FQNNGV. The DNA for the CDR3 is TGTGCCAGCAGCATCGGACAGGGGTTGGCTGAAGCTTTCTTT. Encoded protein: CASSIGQGLAEAFF.

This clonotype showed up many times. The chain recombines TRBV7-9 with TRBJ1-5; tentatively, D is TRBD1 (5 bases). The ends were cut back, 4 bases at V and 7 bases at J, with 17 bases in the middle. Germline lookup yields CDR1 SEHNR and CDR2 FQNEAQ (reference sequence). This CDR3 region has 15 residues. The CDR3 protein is CASSSQGSSKQPQHF. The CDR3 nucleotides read TGTGCCAGCAGCTCTCAGGGTAGTAGTAAACAGCCCCAGCATTTT.

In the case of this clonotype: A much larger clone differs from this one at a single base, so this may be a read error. Written as DNA, the CDR3 is TGTGCCAGCAGCCCCACGGGACAGGGTAACGAGCAGTACTTC. As protein: CASSPTGQGNEQYF. V usage is TRBV5-4 and J usage is TRBJ2-7, with 9 bases lining up with TRBD1. CDR1 SGHNT and CDR2 YYREEE come from the germline V gene (reference sequence). J gave up 5 bases and V 4 bases, and 7 bases lay outside the gene matches. This CDR3 spans 14 amino acids.

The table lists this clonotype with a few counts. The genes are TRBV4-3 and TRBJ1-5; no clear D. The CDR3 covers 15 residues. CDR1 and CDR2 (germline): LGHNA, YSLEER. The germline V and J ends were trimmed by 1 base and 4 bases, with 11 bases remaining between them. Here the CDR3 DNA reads TGCGCCAGCAGCCAAGGACTCGCGGGGAATCAGCCCCAGCATTTT. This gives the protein CASSQGLAGNQPQHF.

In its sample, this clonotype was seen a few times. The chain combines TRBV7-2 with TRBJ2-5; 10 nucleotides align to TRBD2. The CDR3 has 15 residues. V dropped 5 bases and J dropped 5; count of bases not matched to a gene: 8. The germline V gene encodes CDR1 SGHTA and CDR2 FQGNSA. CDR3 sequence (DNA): TGTGCCAGCAGCCCGGGACTAGCGAATATGGAGACCCAGTACTTC. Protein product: CASSPGLANMETQYF.

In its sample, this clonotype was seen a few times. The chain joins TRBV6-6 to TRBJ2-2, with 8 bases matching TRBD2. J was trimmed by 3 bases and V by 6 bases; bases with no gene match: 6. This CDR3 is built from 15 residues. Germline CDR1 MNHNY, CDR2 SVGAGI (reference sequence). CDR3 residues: CASSPSSGYTGELFF. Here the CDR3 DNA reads TGTGCCAGCAGCCCTTCTAGCGGGTACACCGGGGAGCTGTTTTTT.

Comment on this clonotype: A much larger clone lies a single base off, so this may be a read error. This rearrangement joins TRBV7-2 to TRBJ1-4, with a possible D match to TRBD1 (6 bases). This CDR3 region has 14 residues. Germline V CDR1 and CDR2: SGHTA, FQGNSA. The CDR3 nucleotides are TGCGCCAGCAGCCAAGATAGGACAGTCGGAAAACTGTTTTTT. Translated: CASSQDRTVGKLFF.

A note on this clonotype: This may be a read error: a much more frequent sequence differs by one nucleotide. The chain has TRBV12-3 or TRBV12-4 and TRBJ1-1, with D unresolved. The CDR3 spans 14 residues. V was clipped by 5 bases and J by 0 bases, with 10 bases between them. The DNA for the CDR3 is TGTGCCAGCAGTCCACTACAAATGAACACTGAAGCTTTCTTT. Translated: CASSPLQMNTEAFF.

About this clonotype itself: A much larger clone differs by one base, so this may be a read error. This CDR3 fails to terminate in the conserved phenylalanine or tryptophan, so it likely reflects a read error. CDR3 sequence reads: CASSGLAAYYEQYL. CDR3 DNA: TGTGCCAGCAGCGGACTAGCGGCCTACTACGAGCAGTACCTC. This chain joins TRBV2 and TRBJ2-7; 10 bases map to TRBD2. The CDR3 runs to 14 residues. Germline V CDR1 and CDR2: SNHLY, FYNNEI. After removal of 6 bases from V and 3 bases from J, the junction contained 5 bases not matched to a gene.

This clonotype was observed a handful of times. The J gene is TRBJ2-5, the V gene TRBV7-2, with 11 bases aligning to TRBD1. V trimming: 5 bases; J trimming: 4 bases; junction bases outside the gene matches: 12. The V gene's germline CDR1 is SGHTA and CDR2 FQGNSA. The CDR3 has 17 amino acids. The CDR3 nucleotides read TGTGCCAGCAGCCCCCCGGGACAGGGGGTTTTAAGAGAGACCCAGTACTTC. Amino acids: CASSPPGQGVLRETQYF.

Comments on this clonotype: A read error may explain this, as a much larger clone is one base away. CDR3 sequence: CDSIGTGVSNEQYF. The CDR3 coding sequence is TGTGACAGTATTGGGACAGGGGTTTCCAACGAGCAGTACTTC. The gene calls are TRBV19 and TRBJ2-7, with TRBD1 identical over 10 bases. Germline-derived CDR1 and CDR2 are LNHDA and SQIVND (reference sequence). The CDR3 contains 14 residues.

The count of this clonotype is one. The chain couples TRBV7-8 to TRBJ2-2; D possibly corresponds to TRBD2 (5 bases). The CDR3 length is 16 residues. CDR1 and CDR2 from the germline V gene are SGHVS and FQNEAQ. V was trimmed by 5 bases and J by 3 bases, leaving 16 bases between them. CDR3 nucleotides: TGTGCCAGCAGCCTACTGGGCGGGTATGACACCGGGGAGCTGTTTTTT. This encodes CASSLLGGYDTGELFF.

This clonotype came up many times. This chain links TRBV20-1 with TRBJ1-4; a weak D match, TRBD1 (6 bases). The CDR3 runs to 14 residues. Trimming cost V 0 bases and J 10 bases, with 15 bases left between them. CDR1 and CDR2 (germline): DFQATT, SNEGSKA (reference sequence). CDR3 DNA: TGCAGTGCTAGAGATCGAAAACAGGGTGGAAAACTGTTTTTT. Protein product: CSARDRKQGGKLFF.